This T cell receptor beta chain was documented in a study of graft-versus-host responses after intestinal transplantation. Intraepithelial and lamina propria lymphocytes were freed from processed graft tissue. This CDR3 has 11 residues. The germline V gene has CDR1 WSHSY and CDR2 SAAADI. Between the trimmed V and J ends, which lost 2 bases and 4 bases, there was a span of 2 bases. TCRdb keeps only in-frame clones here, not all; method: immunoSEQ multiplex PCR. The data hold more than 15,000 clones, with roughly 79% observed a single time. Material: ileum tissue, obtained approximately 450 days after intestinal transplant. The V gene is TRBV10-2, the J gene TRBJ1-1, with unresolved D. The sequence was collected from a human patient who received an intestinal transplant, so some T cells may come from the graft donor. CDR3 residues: CASSEGTEAFF. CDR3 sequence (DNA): TGCGCCAGCAGTGAGGGCACTGAAGCTTTCTTT.